These 24 T cell receptor beta chains came from one sample sequenced in a study of cytomegalovirus exposure and HLA in healthy donors. PCR used 60 Vbeta primers and 13 Jbeta primers. The assay was immunoSEQ multiplex PCR, and TCRdb's table has in-frame clones only and misses some. In the table there are 90,000 to 130,000 clones, around 85% of which are singletons. The sequencing input was PBMCs. Receptor source: a man aged 35-49 years in good health and CMV-seronegative.

The J gene is TRBJ2-5, the V gene TRBV7-9; 7 bases are shared with TRBD1. The CDR3 is made up of 13 amino acids. V lost 5 bases and J lost 1; bases outside the gene matches: 1. Germline CDR1 and CDR2: SEHNR and FQNEAQ (reference sequence). The CDR3 nucleotides read TGTGCCAGCAGCCCAGGGGGCCAAGAGACCCAGTACTTC. It specifies CASSPGGQETQYF.

The rearrangement joins TRBV19 to TRBJ2-3; D is uncertain. This CDR3 is built from 11 residues. Germline loops: CDR1 LNHDA, CDR2 SQIVND (reference sequence). Trimming pared 2 bases from V and 7 bases from J, leaving 4 bases between. The CDR3 bases are TGTGCCAGTAGTATATTAAATACGCAGTATTTT. It encodes CASSILNTQYF.

The chain carries TRBV6-1 and TRBJ2-1; 9 bases map to TRBD1. CDR1 and CDR2 from the germline V gene are MNHNS and SASEGT. CDR3 length: 13 amino acids. The ends lost 9 bases at V and 7 bases at J; junction bases unmatched: 7. This CDR3 reads CASLSQGANEQFF. The CDR3, as DNA: TGTGCCAGTCTCTCACAGGGGGCGAATGAGCAGTTCTTC.

The chain links TRBV7-3 to TRBJ2-3, with TRBD2 identical over 11 bases. This CDR3 spans 16 amino acids. Germline CDR1 is SGHTA and CDR2 is FQGTGA. V gave up 5 bases and J gave up 2 bases; unmatched junction bases: 6. In DNA form, the CDR3 reads TGTGCCAGCAGCCGGAGTAGCGGGGGGGTCACAGATACGCAGTATTTT. It encodes CASSRSSGGVTDTQYF.

The chain links TRBV27 to TRBJ1-5; the D is unclear. The CDR3 covers 15 residues. Germline V CDR1 and CDR2: MNHEY, SMNVEV (reference sequence). The V end was cut by 6 bases, the J end by 4 bases, with 16 bases between. DNA of the CDR3: TGTGCCAGCAGGGCACCGGGATTAGGGAATCAGCCCCAGCATTTT. Translating it yields CASRAPGLGNQPQHF.

J is TRBJ2-7 and V is TRBV9; 11 bases are shared with TRBD1. This CDR3 has 18 residues. From germline, CDR1 is SGDLS and CDR2 YYNGEE. With 4 bases clipped from V and 0 bases from J, the junction kept 12 bases outside the gene matches. The CDR3, as DNA: TGTGCCAGCAGCCTGGGGGGGACAGGGGGGCTGAGCTCCTACGAGCAGTACTTC. Translated, it gives CASSLGGTGGLSSYEQYF.

A note on this clone: The junction differs from germline at one of its ends, possibly a read error. This sample includes further DNA sequences coding for the same CDR3. The chain couples TRBV5-1 to TRBJ1-1; D gene uncertain. This CDR3 is 14 amino acids long. The germline CDR1 and CDR2 sequences are SGHRS and YFSETQ. This CDR3 is CASSAGLLNTEAFF. Written as DNA, the CDR3 is TGCGCCAGCAGCGCAGGACTTCTGAACACTGAAGCCTTCTTT.

The gene calls are TRBV29-1 and TRBJ2-7; 9 bases are shared with TRBD1. The CDR3 runs 13 residues. Looked up from germline, CDR1 is SQVTM and CDR2 is ANQGSEA. Germline trimming cut 6 bases from V and 6 bases from J; bases unmatched to any gene: 9. Written as DNA, the CDR3 is TGCAGCGTCACCCGGGACAGGGTTGGCGAGCAGTACTTC. Amino acid sequence: CSVTRDRVGEQYF.

CDR3 residues: CASSRTRNPTGYTF. CDR3 sequence (DNA): TGTGCCAGCAGCCGCACGAGGAACCCCACTGGCTACACCTTC. This rearrangement joins TRBV11-2 to TRBJ1-2; D not certain. Germline V gene data show CDR1 as SGHAT and CDR2 as FQNNGV. V shed 5 bases and J shed 7 bases, with 17 bases lying between them. The CDR3 totals 14 residues.

V gene TRBV10-3 combines with J gene TRBJ1-2, with 7 nucleotides matching TRBD1. CDR1 is ENHRY, CDR2 SYGVKD, per germline. V shed 6 bases, J shed 6 bases, and the junction held 7 bases outside the gene matches. This CDR3 spans 13 amino acids. Written as DNA, the CDR3 is TGTGCCATCAGCCAAGACAGGGCACATGGCTACACCTTC. Translation gives CAISQDRAHGYTF.

The chain has TRBV25-1 and TRBJ2-1; 10 nucleotides line up with TRBD2. The CDR3 contains 17 residues. V lost 0 bases, J lost 8 bases, and 10 bases stayed unmatched. Germline V lookup: CDR1 MGHDK, CDR2 SYGVNS. This chain's CDR3 is CASSEYPSGGSYDEQFF. DNA of the CDR3: TGTGCCAGCAGTGAATACCCTAGCGGGGGTTCCTATGATGAGCAGTTCTTC.

The chain recombines TRBV2 with TRBJ2-7; TRBD2 matches at 8 bases. The CDR3 is 12 amino acids. J gave up 12 bases and V 6 bases, and 10 bases lay outside the gene matches. Germline assignment: CDR1 SNHLY and CDR2 FYNNEI. In DNA form, the CDR3 reads TGTGCCAGCAGGAGGACTAGCTTTACCCCGTACTTC. Protein sequence: CASRRTSFTPYF.

J is TRBJ2-5 and V is TRBV5-1, with 12 positions matching TRBD2. From germline, CDR1 is SGHRS and CDR2 YFSETQ. This CDR3 comprises 15 residues. V lost 4 bases to trimming and J lost 9 bases; unmatched junction nucleotides: 10. The DNA of the CDR3 is TGCGCCAGCAGCATTGGACTAGCGGGGCCCGAGGCCCAGTACTTC. It is translated as CASSIGLAGPEAQYF. The full variable domain, with the rest looked up from reference TRBV5-1 and TRBJ2-5, is KAGVTQTPRYLIKTRGQQVTLSCSPISGHRSVSWYQQTPGQGLQFLFEYFSETQRNKGNFPGRFSGRQFSNSRSEMNVSTLELGDSALYLCASSIGLAGPEAQYFGPGTRLLVL.

This chain joins TRBV28 and TRBJ1-6; possible D gene TRBD1, 6 bases. CDR1 and CDR2 (germline): MDHEN, SYDVKM. V lost 6 bases to trimming and J lost 9 bases, with 18 bases between them. This CDR3 has 15 residues. This CDR3 reads CASRNRDVGSSPLHF. The DNA of the CDR3 is TGTGCCAGCAGAAACAGGGATGTAGGGAGTTCACCCCTCCACTTT. Complete variable domain (other parts from reference TRBV28 and TRBJ1-6): DVKVTQSSRYLVKRTGEKVFLECVQDMDHENMFWYRQDPGLGLRLIYFSYDVKMKEKGDIPEGYSVSREKKERFSLILESASTNQTSMYLCASRNRDVGSSPLHFGNGTRLTVT.

The V call is TRBV30, the J call TRBJ2-6; D is perhaps TRBD1 (5 bases). This CDR3 is built from 15 residues. With 2 bases removed from V and 2 bases from J, the gap between germline ends came to 10 bases. Germline assignment: CDR1 GTSNPN and CDR2 SVGIG (reference sequence). The DNA of the CDR3 is TGTGCCTGGAGTTTAGGGGCCCCTGGGGCCAACGTCCTGACTTTC. It specifies CAWSLGAPGANVLTF.

The genes are TRBV6-1 and TRBJ2-2; D is perhaps TRBD2 (6 bases). With 11 bases removed from V and 4 bases from J, the gap between germline ends came to 20 bases. Germline V gene data show CDR1 as MNHNS and CDR2 as SASEGT. CDR3 length: 15 amino acids. CDR3: CAGGGSGSITGELFF. Written as DNA, the CDR3 is TGTGCCGGAGGAGGGTCCGGAAGTATCACCGGGGAGCTGTTTTTT.

The rearrangement links TRBV5-1 to TRBJ1-2; tentative D call: TRBD1 (6 bases). Per germline, CDR1 SGHRS and CDR2 YFSETQ. The CDR3 extends over 13 amino acids. Trimming shortened V by 4 bases and J by 4 bases, and 11 bases separated the two germline ends. CDR3 nucleotides: TGCGCCAGCAGCGAGGACAGCCCCTATGGCTACACCTTC. It encodes CASSEDSPYGYTF.

This chain joins TRBV6-7 and TRBJ2-7; 11 nucleotides match TRBD2. TRBV6-7 is annotated as an ORF whose role is uncertain. This CDR3 spans 15 amino acids. With 11 bases clipped from V and 0 bases from J, the junction kept 9 bases outside the gene matches. The CDR3 DNA reads as TGTGCCCCCCGACATGGGACTAGCGGCTCCTACGAGCAGTACTTC. It specifies CAPRHGTSGSYEQYF.

V usage is TRBV29-1 and J usage is TRBJ2-5; 7 bases map to TRBD2. Trimming removed 8 bases from V and 2 bases from J; junction bases left unmatched: 5. CDR1 is SQVTM, CDR2 ANQGSEA, per germline. This CDR3 spans 12 amino acids. The CDR3 here is CSLSSGQETQYF. The CDR3 DNA follows: TGCAGCCTTTCTAGCGGTCAAGAGACCCAGTACTTC.

This rearrangement joins TRBV2 to TRBJ1-1; TRBD1 aligns across 9 bases. The CDR3 length is 15 residues. From germline, CDR1 is SNHLY and CDR2 FYNNEI. The trim removed 2 bases at V and 5 bases at J, leaving 6 bases unmatched. CDR3 in amino acids: CASSERLGQGTEAFF. For the CDR3, the DNA is TGTGCCAGCAGTGAACGGTTGGGACAGGGAACTGAAGCTTTCTTT.

The chain joins TRBV4-2 to TRBJ2-6; TRBD2 matches at 9 bases. Per the germline V gene, CDR1 is LGHNA and CDR2 is YNFKEQ. The CDR3 totals 17 residues. J lost 0 bases, V lost 4 bases, and 4 bases had no gene match. The CDR3: CASSPAGGSSGANVLTF. Written as DNA, the CDR3 is TGTGCCAGCAGCCCAGCGGGGGGAAGCTCTGGGGCCAACGTCCTGACTTTC.

This chain connects TRBV5-1 to TRBJ2-7; 9 bases map to TRBD1. After removal of 1 base from V and 0 bases from J, the junction contained 5 bases not matched to a gene. Germline V gene lookup returns CDR1 SGHRS and CDR2 YFSETQ. The CDR3 is made up of 16 amino acids. CDR3 bases: TGCGCCAGCAGCTTGCTGGGGACAGGGAGCTCCTACGAGCAGTACTTC. Translated, it gives CASSLLGTGSSYEQYF.

The CDR3 is CASSIDGTGGWAPQHF. The CDR3 nucleotides read TGTGCCAGTAGTATAGATGGGACAGGGGGCTGGGCGCCCCAGCATTTT. V usage is TRBV19 and J usage is TRBJ1-5; TRBD1 matches at 12 bases. Trimming took 0 bases from V and 9 from J; bases not matched to a gene: 6. The germline CDR1 and CDR2 sequences are LNHDA and SQIVND (reference sequence). This CDR3 region has 16 residues.

V and J are TRBV5-1 and TRBJ2-1, with 14 bases fitting TRBD2. The CDR3 runs to 16 residues. V lost 4 bases to trimming and J lost 6 bases; unmatched junction nucleotides: 6. Germline assignment: CDR1 SGHRS and CDR2 YFSETQ. In DNA form, the CDR3 reads TGCGCCAGCAGCCCCGGGACTAGCGGGGGCTCCAATGAGCAGTTCTTC. Amino acid sequence: CASSPGTSGGSNEQFF.